This TCR beta chain was recovered during a study of immune reconstitution after stem cell transplant in scleroderma. TCRdb analysed the RT-PCR reads with MiXCR anew, one entry per CDR3 protein. The sample lists roughly 3,000 distinct CDR3 sequences; roughly 8.1% were seen once. This clonotype is categorized as medium-sized (0.01 to 0.1%). The CDR3 totals 14 residues. With 0 bases removed from V and 3 bases from J, the gap between germline ends came to 9 bases. CDR1 and CDR2 from the germline V gene are DFQATT and SNEGSKA (reference sequence). Sample collection was performed before or after autologous hematopoietic stem cell transplantation (not recorded which). The TCR comes from a female donor with systemic sclerosis. V usage is TRBV20-1 and J usage is TRBJ1-5; no clear D gene. DNA for the CDR3: TGCAGTGCTAGAGATGGGAGTTACAATCAGCCCCAGCATTTT. Translation: CSARDGSYNQPQHF.